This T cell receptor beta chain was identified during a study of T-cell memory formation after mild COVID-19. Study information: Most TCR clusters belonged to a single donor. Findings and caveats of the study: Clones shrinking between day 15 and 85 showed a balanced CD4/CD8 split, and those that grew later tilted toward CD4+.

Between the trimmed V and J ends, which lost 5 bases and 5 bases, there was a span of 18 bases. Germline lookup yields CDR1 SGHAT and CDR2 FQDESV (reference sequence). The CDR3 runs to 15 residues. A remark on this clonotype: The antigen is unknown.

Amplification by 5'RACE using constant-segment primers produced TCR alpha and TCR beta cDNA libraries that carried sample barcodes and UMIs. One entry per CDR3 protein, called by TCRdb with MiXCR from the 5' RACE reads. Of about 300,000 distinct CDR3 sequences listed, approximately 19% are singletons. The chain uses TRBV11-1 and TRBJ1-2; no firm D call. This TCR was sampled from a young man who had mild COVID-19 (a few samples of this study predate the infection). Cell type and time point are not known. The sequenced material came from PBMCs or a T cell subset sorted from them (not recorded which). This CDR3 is CASSLPGQSWYGYTF. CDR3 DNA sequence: TGTGCCAGCAGCCTACCGGGCCAAAGTTGGTATGGCTACACCTTC.